The 23 T cell receptor beta chains in this list originate from one sample, sequenced in a study of cytomegalovirus exposure and HLA in healthy donors. The PCR employed 60 Vbeta primers together with 13 Jbeta primers. Data came from immunoSEQ multiplex PCR; TCRdb stores just in-frame clones and leaves some out. The sample includes some 190,000 clones, around 80% of them seen just once. Input material: PBMCs. These TCRs come from a girl aged 10-17 years in good health and CMV-seropositive.

The V gene is TRBV7-9, the J gene TRBJ1-2; D perhaps matches TRBD1 (5 bases). CDR1 is SEHNR and CDR2 is FQNEAQ in the germline V gene (reference sequence). Deletions cut 1 base from V and 7 bases from J, with 10 bases between. This CDR3 contains 13 residues. Here the CDR3 reads CASSLVRVSGYTF. CDR3 bases: TGTGCCAGCAGCTTAGTCAGGGTTTCTGGCTACACCTTC.

V is TRBV11-2 and J is TRBJ2-7, with TRBD1 matching over 8 bases. V lost 5 bases to trimming and J lost 4 bases; unmatched junction nucleotides: 7. CDR1 and CDR2 (germline): SGHAT, FQNNGV. The CDR3 totals 14 residues. CDR3 protein: CASSKQGVLYEQYF. In DNA, the CDR3 is TGTGCCAGCAGCAAACAGGGGGTCCTTTACGAGCAGTACTTC.

The chain is built from TRBV28 and TRBJ2-1; the D gene is possibly TRBD2 (5 bases). Trimming stripped 3 bases from V and 2 bases from J, with 8 bases between. Germline V gene sequence: CDR1 MDHEN, CDR2 SYDVKM. The CDR3 totals 14 residues. The chain's CDR3 is CASSFSATYNEQFF. The CDR3 nucleotides are TGTGCCAGCAGTTTTAGCGCTACCTACAATGAGCAGTTCTTC.

The V gene is TRBV5-6, the J gene TRBJ1-1; D not certain. The CDR3 length is 14 residues. V lost 3 bases and J lost 4, with 13 bases in between. CDR1 and CDR2 (germline): SGHDT, YYEEEE. The CDR3 region has the DNA TGTGCCAGCAGCTCCCCGCCTCGAGGCACTGAAGCTTTCTTT. It translates to CASSSPPRGTEAFF.

V usage is TRBV5-1 and J usage is TRBJ2-3; D unresolved. The germline V and J ends were trimmed by 3 bases and 2 bases, with 19 bases remaining between them. CDR3 length equals 17 residues. Germline values: CDR1 SGHRS, CDR2 YFSETQ. The DNA for the CDR3 is TGCGCCAGCAGCTCTCAACTTACTGGGTGGGCCACAGATACGCAGTATTTT. Its protein product is CASSSQLTGWATDTQYF.

The CDR3 protein is CASSQELAGADTQYF. The CDR3 coding sequence is TGTGCCAGCAGCCAGGAACTAGCGGGAGCAGATACGCAGTATTTT. The chain uses TRBV4-2 and TRBJ2-3; 11 nucleotides line up with TRBD2. This CDR3 has 15 amino acids. Germline trimming cut 3 bases from V and 4 bases from J; bases unmatched to any gene: 3. Per the germline V gene, CDR1 is LGHNA and CDR2 is YNFKEQ.

The chain couples TRBV20-1 to TRBJ1-1; D is unresolved. The CDR3 sequence is 11 residues long. Trimming left V 4 bases short and J 2 bases short, with 5 bases between. Germline CDR1 and CDR2: DFQATT and SNEGSKA (reference sequence). DNA for the CDR3: TGCAGTGCTACCAGTAACACTGAAGCTTTCTTT. Protein product: CSATSNTEAFF.

This sequence joins TRBV5-1 and TRBJ2-5; tentative D call: TRBD1 (5 bases). Germline-derived CDR1 and CDR2 are SGHRS and YFSETQ. The length of the CDR3 is 15 residues. Trimming shortened V by 5 bases and J by 1 base, and 15 bases separated the two germline ends. As DNA, the CDR3 is TGCGCCAGCAGTACACGCACAGGTTTCCAAGAGACCCAGTACTTC. It yields the protein CASSTRTGFQETQYF.

The chain recombines TRBV29-1 with TRBJ2-1, with D perhaps matching TRBD2 (5 bases). CDR1 SQVTM and CDR2 ANQGSEA come from the germline V gene. The CDR3 has 14 residues. V lost 6 bases, J lost 3 bases, and 15 bases lay in between. CDR3: CSVDKRAVYNEQFF. CDR3 coding DNA: TGCAGCGTCGATAAGAGGGCCGTCTACAATGAGCAGTTCTTC.

This chain joins TRBV28 and TRBJ2-1; TRBD2 aligns across 8 bases. Germline values: CDR1 MDHEN, CDR2 SYDVKM. The CDR3 has 15 amino acids. The V segment lost 2 bases and the J segment 4 bases; nucleotides outside the gene matches: 4. The CDR3 DNA reads TGTGCCAGCAGTTTACTAGCGGGTCAGTACAATGAGCAGTTCTTC. Translating it yields CASSLLAGQYNEQFF.

The rearrangement uses TRBV14 and TRBJ2-2, with TRBD1 matching over 7 bases. CDR1 and CDR2 from the germline V gene are SGHDN and FVKESK. The length of the CDR3 is 16 residues. V gave up 1 base and J gave up 1 base; unmatched junction bases: 3. CDR3 sequence (DNA): TGTGCCAGCAGCCAAGCGACAGGGAGGAACACCGGGGAGCTGTTTTTT. This translates into CASSQATGRNTGELFF.

This clone was recorded a few times. This rearrangement joins TRBV11-2 to TRBJ1-1; D gene ambiguous. V was cut by 1 base and J by 4 bases, with 13 bases left in between. In germline, CDR1 is SGHAT, CDR2 FQNNGV. This CDR3 is built from 15 residues. CDR3 loop: CASSLAPQRSTEAFF. Here the CDR3 DNA reads TGTGCCAGCAGCTTAGCACCACAAAGAAGCACTGAAGCTTTCTTT.

V gene TRBV6-5 combines with J gene TRBJ1-2, with D uncertain. Trimming pared 2 bases from V and 6 bases from J, leaving 10 bases between. The CDR3 is 13 amino acids. Germline loops: CDR1 MNHEY, CDR2 SVGAGI. CDR3 protein: CASSYDRGDGYTF. The CDR3 coding sequence is TGTGCCAGCAGTTACGACCGGGGAGATGGCTACACCTTC.

As regards this clone: One junction end disagrees with the germline gene, perhaps due to a read error. The genes are TRBV5-1 and TRBJ2-5; 9 bases match TRBD2. The CDR3 extends over 16 amino acids. The germline V gene has CDR1 SGHRS and CDR2 YFSETQ. CDR3 in DNA: TGCGCCAGCAGCTTCGGGAATAGCGGGAGTCAAGGGACCCAGTACTTC. It codes for CASSFGNSGSQGTQYF.

The gene calls are TRBV5-1 and TRBJ1-5; 8 bases map to TRBD1. Germline CDR1 SGHRS, CDR2 YFSETQ. This CDR3 spans 15 amino acids. Trimming took 2 bases from V and 5 from J; bases not matched to a gene: 6. In nucleotides, the CDR3 is TGCGCCAGCAGCTTCGGACAGGGCCCTCATCAGCCCCAGCATTTT. Amino acids: CASSFGQGPHQPQHF. Together with reference TRBV5-1 and TRBJ1-5, the CDR3 gives the full variable domain: KAGVTQTPRYLIKTRGQQVTLSCSPISGHRSVSWYQQTPGQGLQFLFEYFSETQRNKGNFPGRFSGRQFSNSRSEMNVSTLELGDSALYLCASSFGQGPHQPQHFGDGTRLSIL.

This clone showed up just a few times. This chain uses TRBV27 with TRBJ1-1; unclear D gene. V gave up 4 bases and J gave up 0 bases, with 9 bases separating them. Germline V gene lookup returns CDR1 MNHEY and CDR2 SMNVEV (reference sequence). The CDR3 length is 14 residues. The CDR3 spells CASSSLSMNTEAFF. CDR3 sequence (DNA): TGTGCCAGCAGTTCCCTGAGCATGAACACTGAAGCTTTCTTT.

The chain is built from TRBV6-5 and TRBJ2-1; perhaps TRBD1 as D (5 bases). With 6 bases removed from V and 7 bases from J, the gap between germline ends came to 13 bases. The CDR3 consists of 13 residues. Germline V gene lookup returns CDR1 MNHEY and CDR2 SVGAGI. CDR3 in DNA: TGTGCCAGCAGCCAGGGTCGCTCGAATGAGCAGTTCTTC. Translating gives CASSQGRSNEQFF.

The chain employs TRBV13 and TRBJ2-1, with 9 bases that match TRBD2. Per germline, CDR1 PRHDT and CDR2 FYEKMQ (reference sequence). The junction had 16 bases not matched to a gene; V was cut back by 5 bases and J by 8 bases. The CDR3 is 17 residues long. CDR3 sequence reads: CASSARLAGGPMDEQFF. CDR3 bases: TGTGCCAGCAGCGCCCGGCTGGCGGGAGGGCCTATGGATGAGCAGTTCTTC.

V and J are TRBV11-2 and TRBJ2-1; TRBD2 aligns across 7 bases. This CDR3 is 16 amino acids long. CDR1 SGHAT and CDR2 FQNNGV come from the germline V gene. V was clipped by 2 bases and J by 0 bases; unmatched bases: 4. The CDR3, as DNA: TGTGCCAGCAGCTTAACCGGGAGGAGCTCCTACAATGAGCAGTTCTTC. Its protein product is CASSLTGRSSYNEQFF.

The chain has TRBV5-1 and TRBJ1-2; 9 bases align to TRBD1. V was clipped by 0 bases and J by 8 bases; unmatched bases: 8. This CDR3 has 15 residues. CDR1 and CDR2 (germline): SGHRS, YFSETQ. The CDR3: CASSLEGQGVEGYTF. The CDR3 nucleotides read TGCGCCAGCAGCTTGGAGGGACAGGGCGTTGAGGGCTACACCTTC.

The chain is built from TRBV4-1 and TRBJ1-2; D gene ambiguous. V shed 6 bases and J shed 0 bases, with 23 bases lying between them. The CDR3 length is 18 residues. Looked up from germline, CDR1 is MGHRA and CDR2 is YSYEKL. In DNA, the CDR3 is TGCGCCAGCAGGGATAGTGGTCGGAGTGTTCTAGCTAACTATGGCTACACCTTC. Protein: CASRDSGRSVLANYGYTF.

V is TRBV5-5 and J is TRBJ1-2; D might be TRBD1 (6 bases). This CDR3 has 12 residues. Trimming shortened V by 0 bases and J by 10 bases, and 10 bases separated the two germline ends. Germline loops: CDR1 SGHKS, CDR2 YYEKEE (reference sequence). Written as DNA, the CDR3 is TGTGCCAGCAGCTTGGGGACAGAGATCTACACCTTC. It codes for CASSLGTEIYTF.

The chain recombines TRBV2 with TRBJ1-2; D may be TRBD1 (6 bases). Per germline, CDR1 SNHLY and CDR2 FYNNEI. This CDR3 region has 13 residues. Trimming left V 1 base short and J 8 bases short, with 11 bases between. CDR3 sequence reads: CASSEGTVDGYTF. The CDR3 DNA follows: TGTGCCAGCAGTGAAGGGACAGTTGACGGCTACACCTTC. The whole variable domain, remainder taken from reference TRBV2 and TRBJ1-2, is EPEVTQTPSHQVTQMGQEVILRCVPISNHLYFYWYRQILGQKVEFLVSFYNNEISEKSEIFDDQFSVERPDGSNFTLKIRSTKLEDSAMYFCASSEGTVDGYTFGSGTRLTVV.